The 5 T cell receptor beta chains below all came from one sample that was sequenced in a study of Graves' ophthalmopathy and Graves' hyperthyroidism. As the template, RNA transcripts were used to amplify TCR beta CDR3 regions. An opening RT-PCR round employed HTBI primers and preceded a second-round multiplex PCR. One entry per CDR3 protein, called by TCRdb with MiXCR from the multiplex PCR reads. Of roughly 420,000 distinct CDR3 sequences listed, 20% to 25% are singletons. Sequencing input: peripheral blood. These receptors all come from a woman under 30 with stable Graves' hyperthyroidism.

This clonotype was counted many times. The chain joins TRBV14 to TRBJ2-7; D may match TRBD1 or TRBD2 (5 bases each). The V gene's germline CDR1 is SGHDN and CDR2 FVKESK. This CDR3 region has 14 residues. Trimming took 6 bases from V and 4 from J, leaving 16 bases between them. For the CDR3, the DNA is TGTGCCAGCAGGCGGTCGCAGGGCGGGTACGAGCAGTACTTC. Translated, it gives CASRRSQGGYEQYF. Looking up the rest from reference TRBV14 and TRBJ2-7 gives the full variable domain: EAGVTQFPSHSVIEKGQTVTLRCDPISGHDNLYWYRRVMGKEIKFLLHFVKESKQDESGMPNNRFLAERTGGTYSTLKVQPAELEDSGVYFCASRRSQGGYEQYFGPGTRLTVT.

The chain links TRBV6-2 or TRBV6-3 to TRBJ1-1; 9 bases are a match to TRBD1. The CDR3 sequence is 13 residues long. Losses at the gene ends were 8 bases for V and 1 base for J; bases not matched to a gene: 2. Looked up from germline, CDR1 is MNHEY and CDR2 is SVGEGT. The CDR3 sequence is CASETGGNTEAFF. As DNA, the CDR3 is TGTGCCAGCGAGACAGGGGGGAACACTGAAGCTTTCTTT.

This clonotype showed up many times. V gene TRBV6-1 combines with J gene TRBJ1-6; D gene uncertain. Germline CDR1 MNHNS, CDR2 SASEGT. V was cut by 8 bases and J by 4 bases, with 9 bases left in between. There are 13 residues in the CDR3. The CDR3, as DNA: TGTGCCAGCGGACGGGGTTATAATTCACCCCTCCACTTT. This translates into CASGRGYNSPLHF.

This clonotype was counted at least ten times. The chain employs TRBV10-3 and TRBJ2-7, with 14 bases aligning to TRBD2. Germline CDR1 and CDR2: ENHRY and SYGVKD. The CDR3 totals 14 residues. V lost 6 bases to trimming and J lost 4 bases; unmatched junction nucleotides: 2. The CDR3 sequence: CAISGTSGSYEQYF. The CDR3 DNA is TGTGCCATCAGCGGGACTAGCGGGAGTTACGAGCAGTACTTC.

The CDR3 spells CASIGGGVNTEAFF. The CDR3 nucleotides are TGTGCCAGCATTGGAGGGGGCGTCAACACTGAAGCTTTCTTT. The rearrangement uses TRBV7-8 and TRBJ1-1; 7 nucleotides line up with TRBD1. Germline V lookup: CDR1 SGHVS, CDR2 FQNEAQ. Unmatched junction bases numbered 7, after V lost 7 bases and J lost 2 bases. This CDR3 contains 14 residues.